The 17 T cell receptor beta chains in this list originate from one sample, sequenced in a study of beta chain features in type 1 diabetes. Regarding the study as a whole: Among all four CD4+ subsets, Type 1 diabetes patients had TCRB CDR3s that were moderately but significantly shorter.

Reverse transcription of all isolated RNA meant that expressed TCRB transcripts were sequenced. Data came from immunoSEQ multiplex PCR; TCRdb stores just in-frame clones and leaves some out. The sample contains hundreds of thousands of clones, over 11% of which appear only once. No antigens are known for them. The material sequenced was naive CD4+ T cells from blood. The source is a man between 18 and 35 years old with type 1 diabetes.

J is TRBJ2-7 and V is TRBV5-1, with TRBD1 matching over 8 bases. Trimming at V came to 4 bases and at J to 4 bases, leaving 7 bases not matched to a gene. In germline, CDR1 is SGHRS, CDR2 YFSETQ. This CDR3 spans 14 amino acids. CDR3 in amino acids: CASSAGQGSYEQYF. In nucleotides, the CDR3 is TGCGCCAGCAGCGCCGGACAGGGATCATACGAGCAGTACTTC.

This clone was seen a handful of times. The V and J genes are TRBV10-3 and TRBJ1-6; D is undetermined. In germline, CDR1 is ENHRY, CDR2 SYGVKD. The V end lost 3 bases, the J end lost 9 bases, and 6 bases lay between the germline ends. This CDR3 has 12 amino acids. This CDR3 reads CAISDLGSPLHF. Written as DNA, the CDR3 is TGTGCCATCAGTGACTTAGGTTCACCCCTCCACTTT.

The J gene is TRBJ2-5, the V gene TRBV9; 14 bases match TRBD2. From germline, CDR1 is SGDLS and CDR2 YYNGEE. The CDR3 is 17 amino acids. The V and J ends lost 0 bases and 3 bases, in that order; junction bases with no gene match: 4. CDR3 in amino acids: CASSVGGTSGSEETQYF. In nucleotides, the CDR3 is TGTGCCAGCAGCGTAGGAGGGACTAGCGGGAGCGAAGAGACCCAGTACTTC.

This chain uses TRBV28 with TRBJ2-1; TRBD2 agrees at 8 bases. CDR3 length: 16 residues. Trimming took 7 bases from V and 5 from J; bases not matched to a gene: 13. Germline CDR1 and CDR2: MDHEN and SYDVKM. The CDR3 DNA follows: TGTGCCAGCACTTCCCCTGCCACGGGGGGGCACAATGAGCAGTTCTTC. Amino acid sequence: CASTSPATGGHNEQFF.

V is TRBV19 and J is TRBJ2-5; D is possibly TRBD1 (6 bases). Germline lookup yields CDR1 LNHDA and CDR2 SQIVND (reference sequence). V gave up 6 bases and J gave up 1 base, with 21 bases separating them. The CDR3 loop spans 17 amino acids. CDR3 in DNA: TGTGCCAGTAGCATATGGGCCGCGACAGGAACCCAAGAGACCCAGTACTTC. Residues: CASSIWAATGTQETQYF.

Details on this clone: This sample includes further DNA sequences coding for the same CDR3. The J gene is TRBJ2-7, the V gene TRBV18; tentative D call: TRBD2 (5 bases). This CDR3 comprises 12 residues. Trimming shortened V by 3 bases and J by 4 bases, and 7 bases separated the two germline ends. Germline CDR1 reads KGHSH; CDR2 reads LQKENI. Written as DNA, the CDR3 is TGTGCCAGCTCACCGGAGCGGTACGAGCAGTACTTC. Protein product: CASSPERYEQYF.

This clone showed up just a few times. The V and J genes are TRBV29-1 and TRBJ2-1; 8 bases match TRBD2. V was pared by 7 bases and J by 0 bases, with 5 bases of the junction left unmatched. CDR1 SQVTM and CDR2 ANQGSEA come from the germline V gene. CDR3 size: 14 residues. DNA of the CDR3: TGCAGCGGCAGCGGGAGAAGCTCCTACAATGAGCAGTTCTTC. Encoded protein: CSGSGRSSYNEQFF.

This sequence joins TRBV7-8 and TRBJ1-5; D unclear. There are 16 residues in the CDR3. Trimming left V 1 base short and J 0 bases short, with 10 bases between. Germline loops: CDR1 SGHVS, CDR2 FQNEAQ. The CDR3 sequence is CASSLESVYSNQPQHF. The CDR3 bases are TGTGCCAGCAGCTTAGAAAGCGTCTATAGCAATCAGCCCCAGCATTTT.

This clone was picked up a small number of times. Other DNA sequences from this sample encode an identical CDR3 as well. The V gene is TRBV7-2, the J gene TRBJ2-5; D not certain. CDR3 length: 11 residues. V dropped 4 bases and J dropped 2 bases, with 2 bases sitting between them. Germline V gene data show CDR1 as SGHTA and CDR2 as FQGNSA. CDR3 region: CASSSQETQYF. CDR3 bases: TGTGCCAGCAGCTCTCAAGAGACCCAGTACTTC.

This chain connects TRBV2 to TRBJ2-5, with 7 bases matching TRBD2. The CDR3 has 13 residues. The V segment lost 5 bases and the J segment 4 bases; nucleotides outside the gene matches: 4. Germline-derived CDR1 and CDR2 are SNHLY and FYNNEI. The CDR3 sequence: CASSWGGRETQYF. The CDR3 DNA sequence: TGTGCCAGCAGTTGGGGGGGAAGAGAGACCCAGTACTTC. Variable domain in full (rest from reference TRBV2 and TRBJ2-5): EPEVTQTPSHQVTQMGQEVILRCVPISNHLYFYWYRQILGQKVEFLVSFYNNEISEKSEIFDDQFSVERPDGSNFTLKIRSTKLEDSAMYFCASSWGGRETQYFGPGTRLLVL.

This chain joins TRBV23-1 and TRBJ2-7; D is perhaps TRBD2 (6 bases). TRBV23-1 is annotated as an ORF whose role is uncertain. The V gene lost 0 bases and the J gene lost 3 bases, with 33 bases spanning the gap. The CDR3 sequence is 22 residues long. The CDR3 loop reads CASSQSREVDSLKFIGDYEQYF. The CDR3 nucleotides are TGCGCCAGCAGTCAATCAAGGGAGGTAGACTCACTAAAATTCATTGGAGACTACGAGCAGTACTTC.

The V and J genes are TRBV27 and TRBJ1-6; the D is unclear. CDR1 and CDR2 (germline): MNHEY, SMNVEV (reference sequence). V shed 5 bases and J shed 13 bases, with 18 bases lying between them. CDR3 length equals 14 residues. The CDR3 reads CASSPRMGNGPLHF. The DNA of the CDR3 is TGTGCCAGCAGTCCAAGGATGGGAAACGGCCCCCTCCACTTT.

J is TRBJ2-1 and V is TRBV19; 7 bases fit TRBD2. The CDR3 sequence is 15 residues long. J gave up 8 bases and V 3 bases, and 10 bases lay outside the gene matches. Germline CDR1 reads LNHDA; CDR2 reads SQIVND (reference sequence). CDR3 sequence (DNA): TGTGCCAGTAGTATCAATGGGGGAGGGAGGGATGAGCAGTTCTTC. It is translated as CASSINGGGRDEQFF.

V usage is TRBV7-9 and J usage is TRBJ2-2; 8 nucleotides line up with TRBD1. Germline V gene data show CDR1 as SEHNR and CDR2 as FQNEAQ (reference sequence). The ends lost 2 bases at V and 3 bases at J; junction bases unmatched: 2. This CDR3 contains 15 residues. CDR3 residues: CASSLSGGYTGELFF. The CDR3 DNA follows: TGTGCCAGCAGCTTATCAGGGGGCTACACCGGGGAGCTGTTTTTT.

This clone was observed a handful of times. This chain uses TRBV10-3 with TRBJ2-1; 13 positions match TRBD2. The CDR3 is made up of 18 amino acids. The germline V gene has CDR1 ENHRY and CDR2 SYGVKD. V shed 5 bases and J 8 bases; nucleotides not matched to a gene: 15. The CDR3 loop reads CAISPRGLAGNLGDEQFF. Here the CDR3 DNA reads TGTGCCATCAGTCCTAGGGGACTAGCGGGGAACTTGGGCGATGAGCAGTTCTTC.

The V and J genes are TRBV5-4 and TRBJ1-5; D may be TRBD1 (5 bases). Germline V lookup: CDR1 SGHNT, CDR2 YYREEE (reference sequence). The CDR3 spans 13 residues. V dropped 7 bases and J dropped 2 bases, with 10 bases sitting between them. The CDR3 DNA follows: TGTGCCAGCTCGGAGGGACGCAATCAGCCCCAGCATTTT. Protein product: CASSEGRNQPQHF.

The CDR3 region has the DNA TGCGCCAGCAGCAACTCGGGGTCTGGAAACACCATATATTTT. It specifies CASSNSGSGNTIYF. The V call is TRBV5-1, the J call TRBJ1-3; no reliable D call. The V end was cut by 4 bases, the J end by 1 base, with 9 bases between. The CDR3 covers 14 residues. The germline V gene has CDR1 SGHRS and CDR2 YFSETQ.